A single sample gave rise to the 13 T cell receptor beta chains below, sequenced in a study of T-cell reconstitution after alpha-beta-depleted transplantation in children. The authors prepared the TCRbeta library with unique molecular identifiers. TCRdb analysed the PCR reads with MiXCR anew, one entry per CDR3 protein. The table lists hundreds of thousands of distinct CDR3 sequences, 7.5% to 9.5% of them singletons. The sample in question was PBMCs, mostly from graft donor cells, obtained 360 days after TCRalphabeta/CD19-depleted stem cell transplant. These TCRs come from a male patient between 2 and 10 years old who had a stem cell transplant for acute myeloid leukemia, so the T cells may come from the graft donor.

The V gene is TRBV20-1, the J gene TRBJ1-2; the D gene is possibly TRBD1 (5 bases). The CDR3 totals 12 residues. V shed 3 bases and J shed 4 bases, with 9 bases lying between them. Germline assignment: CDR1 DFQATT and CDR2 SNEGSKA (reference sequence). DNA of the CDR3: TGCAGTGCTAGGACAGTGGTCTATGGCTACACCTTC. It encodes CSARTVVYGYTF.

This clonotype has just a few counts. The chain recombines TRBV6-5 with TRBJ1-3; D gene ambiguous. Per germline, CDR1 MNHEY and CDR2 SVGAGI. The CDR3 consists of 15 residues. V was clipped by 5 bases and J by 3 bases, with 14 bases between them. The CDR3 here is CASSTRGTDGNTIYF. The DNA for the CDR3 is TGTGCCAGCAGTACTCGAGGAACTGATGGAAACACCATATATTTT.

The CDR3: CAISHSEDRQYVFYGYTF. The CDR3 DNA follows: TGTGCCATCAGTCATAGCGAAGATAGACAGTATGTTTTCTATGGCTACACCTTC. The rearrangement links TRBV10-3 to TRBJ1-2; a possible D gene is TRBD1 (5 bases). The CDR3 sequence is 18 residues long. Germline V CDR1 and CDR2: ENHRY, SYGVKD. V was trimmed by 5 bases and J by 4 bases, leaving 26 bases between them.

The chain recombines TRBV4-3 with TRBJ2-7; D is possibly TRBD2 (5 bases). V dropped 4 bases and J dropped 4 bases, with 23 bases sitting between them. The germline CDR1 and CDR2 sequences are LGHNA and YSLEER. This CDR3 has 17 amino acids. CDR3 in amino acids: CASSLGFGGPQNYEQYF. CDR3 in DNA: TGCGCCAGCAGCCTTGGATTCGGAGGCCCTCAGAATTACGAGCAGTACTTC.

This clonotype has at least ten counts. This sequence joins TRBV6-1 and TRBJ2-3, with D hard to call. V dropped 4 bases and J dropped 2 bases, with 13 bases sitting between them. The CDR3 covers 15 residues. Germline V lookup: CDR1 MNHNS, CDR2 SASEGT. The CDR3 DNA sequence: TGTGCCAGCAGTGTACGGGCAATACACACAGATACGCAGTATTTT. Its translation is CASSVRAIHTDTQYF.

This clonotype appeared many times. The J gene is TRBJ2-3, the V gene TRBV3-1, with 10 positions matching TRBD2. Per the germline V gene, CDR1 is LGHDT and CDR2 is YNNKEL (reference sequence). The ends lost 4 bases at V and 3 bases at J; junction bases unmatched: 7. The CDR3 consists of 16 residues. CDR3 sequence reads: CASSPRGLAVTDTQYF. The DNA of the CDR3 is TGTGCCAGCAGCCCCAGAGGACTAGCGGTTACAGATACGCAGTATTTT.

This clonotype was picked up many times. The chain combines TRBV12-3 or TRBV12-4 with TRBJ2-5, with D tentatively TRBD2 (7 bases). V lost 3 bases to trimming and J lost 6 bases, with 26 bases between them. This CDR3 is built from 18 residues. The CDR3 loop is CASSLSLLGGAVLKTQYF. The CDR3 nucleotides are TGTGCCAGCAGTTTGTCCCTCCTTGGGGGGGCGGTCTTAAAGACCCAGTACTTC.

This clonotype has ten or more counts. This chain connects TRBV10-3 to TRBJ2-2, with D perhaps TRBD1 or TRBD2 (5 bases each). The germline CDR1 and CDR2 sequences are ENHRY and SYGVKD. Between the trimmed V and J ends, which lost 8 bases and 0 bases, there was a span of 13 bases. CDR3 length equals 15 residues. The CDR3 sequence: CAIASGTANTGELFF. The CDR3 DNA is TGTGCCATCGCGTCCGGGACCGCGAACACCGGGGAGCTGTTTTTT.

The sample holds a few counts of this clonotype. The V gene is TRBV9, the J gene TRBJ2-5, with 7 bases identical to TRBD1. V shed 6 bases and J 2 bases; nucleotides not matched to a gene: 10. The CDR3 has 15 amino acids. Germline-derived CDR1 and CDR2 are SGDLS and YYNGEE. The CDR3 coding sequence is TGTGCCAGCACCAACTCCACAGGGGAGCAAGAGACCCAGTACTTC. It translates to CASTNSTGEQETQYF.

This clonotype appeared many times. The CDR3 protein is CSARKASGLSSFF. The CDR3 bases are TGCAGTGCCCGGAAGGCTAGCGGGTTGAGTTCGTTCTTC. The chain combines TRBV20-1 with TRBJ2-1; 8 bases match TRBD2. V lost 6 bases to trimming and J lost 15 bases; unmatched junction nucleotides: 16. The germline V gene has CDR1 DFQATT and CDR2 SNEGSKA (reference sequence). The CDR3 runs 13 residues.

The rearrangement joins TRBV6-1 to TRBJ2-5, with D unresolved. The germline V gene encodes CDR1 MNHNS and CDR2 SASEGT. CDR3 size: 15 residues. The V end was cut by 8 bases, the J end by 1 base, with 17 bases between. CDR3 sequence reads: CASVRVDTRQETQYF. In DNA form, the CDR3 reads TGTGCCAGCGTAAGAGTAGACACCCGCCAAGAGACCCAGTACTTC.

This clonotype was seen a single time. This chain links TRBV12-5 with TRBJ1-5; no clear D gene. V gave up 6 bases and J gave up 9 bases, with 18 bases separating them. CDR1 and CDR2 (germline): LGHNT, FRNRAP. CDR3 length: 14 amino acids. The CDR3 spells CASGDRADGRPQHF. In DNA form, the CDR3 reads TGTGCTAGTGGGGACCGGGCCGACGGCAGGCCCCAGCATTTT.

This clonotype was seen only a few times. DNA of the CDR3: TGTGCCAGCAGCTTGGCCCATGGCACTGAAGCTTTCTTT. Translating it yields CASSLAHGTEAFF. This rearrangement joins TRBV5-6 to TRBJ1-1; D remains ambiguous. V gave up 0 bases and J gave up 4 bases, with 7 bases separating them. The CDR3 has 13 amino acids. Germline V CDR1 and CDR2: SGHDT, YYEEEE. Complete variable domain (other parts from reference TRBV5-6 and TRBJ1-1): DAGVTQSPTHLIKTRGQQVTLRCSPKSGHDTVSWYQQALGQGPQFIFQYYEEEERQRGNFPDRFSGHQFPNYSSELNVNALLLGDSALYLCASSLAHGTEAFFGQGTRLTVV.